A selection of T cell receptor beta chains follows, all from one sample in a study of CD8 T cells in ankylosing spondylitis. Using its own MiXCR run on the 5' RACE reads, TCRdb lists one record per CDR3 protein. In the table there are approximately 550,000 distinct CDR3 sequences, 10% to 15% of which are singletons. The sequenced sample was blood, either unsorted or a sorted T cell fraction (not recorded which). These TCRs come from a male donor with ankylosing spondylitis. Each CDR3 is given with its conserved first and last residue. Each record gives: J gene, V gene, D gene, clone size, CDR3 DNA, CDR3 protein. D genes are given only for firm matches. Size is omitted from some rows. Given values are once, few, many or a class for expanded clones.

>TRBJ1-2|TRBV6-5|TRBD1|few
TGTGCCAGCATGTTAGGGGGCGGCTACACCTTC
CASMLGGGYTF
>TRBJ2-5|TRBV5-1|NA|NA
TGCGCCAGCAGCTTGTCAGGGGAGTCAGAGACCCAGTACTTC
CASSLSGESETQYF
>TRBJ1-1|TRBV2|NA|NA
TGTGCCAGCAGTTCCCAGATCGGGACTGAAGCTTTCTTT
CASSSQIGTEAFF
>TRBJ2-3|TRBV5-4|NA|NA
TGTGCCAGCAACAACCGAGGGGGAGACACAGATACGCAGTATTTT
CASNNRGGDTDTQYF
>TRBJ2-3|TRBV11-2|NA|few
TGTGCCAGCAGCTTAGGGTCCGGCGCAGGGTATTTT
CASSLGSGAGYF
>TRBJ2-5|TRBV29-1|NA|few
TGCAGCTTTGGACAGTCAAAGGAGACCCAGTACTTC
CSFGQSKETQYF
>TRBJ1-1|TRBV7-9|NA|NA
TGTGCCAGCAGCCCTCGGGCGAGGACAGAGGGTTCTGAAGCTTTCTTT
CASSPRARTEGSEAFF
>TRBJ2-5|TRBV3-1|TRBD2|NA
TGTGCCAGCAGCCAAGCGTTGACTAGCGGTCGCTTGGGTTCCCAGTACTTC
CASSQALTSGRLGSQYF
>TRBJ2-7|TRBV6-1|TRBD1|few
TGTGCCAGCAGACTCCTCCGGGGGACAGGGATTTACGAGCAGTACTTC
CASRLLRGTGIYEQYF
>TRBJ2-2|TRBV12-3/TRBV12-4|NA|NA
TGTGCCAGCAGAAATCTAGAGGGATCCGGGGAGCTGTTTTTT
CASRNLEGSGELFF
>TRBJ1-5|TRBV12-3/TRBV12-4|NA|few
TGTGCCAGCAAATACAGGGTGGCGGGGCCCCAGCATTTT
CASKYRVAGPQHF
>TRBJ2-1|TRBV24-1|NA|many
TGTGCCACCAGTGATCCGAGAGGGATAAGGGACAATGAGCAGTTCTTC
CATSDPRGIRDNEQFF
>TRBJ1-2|TRBV6-5|NA|few
TGTGCCAGCAGTTACTCGTTTTTGTATGGCTACACCTTC
CASSYSFLYGYTF
>TRBJ1-4|TRBV7-2|NA|NA
TGTGCCAGCAGCTTTATTCGGCGGGGGGCTGGTGAAAAACTGTTTTTT
CASSFIRRGAGEKLFF
>TRBJ2-5|TRBV10-3|NA|many
TGTGCCATCAGCCCCGTTAAGAGAGAGACCCAGTACTTC
CAISPVKRETQYF
>TRBJ2-1|TRBV11-2|NA|few
TGTGCCAGCAGCTTAGGGCAGGGCGGCTATGAGCAGTTCTTC
CASSLGQGGYEQFF
>TRBJ2-3|TRBV5-1|TRBD2|many
TGCGCCAGCAGCCCTACTAGCGTCACAGATACGCAGTATTTT
CASSPTSVTDTQYF
>TRBJ1-4|TRBV4-1|NA|few
TGCGCCAGCAGCCAAAACTATCTAGGGGAAAAGGAAAAACTGTTTTTT
CASSQNYLGEKEKLFF
>TRBJ2-1|TRBV27|TRBD1|NA
TGTGCCAGCAGTGATACCCGGGGACAGGGGGGGGTGCGTCGATACAATGAGCAGTTCTTC
CASSDTRGQGGVRRYNEQFF
>TRBJ2-3|TRBV29-1|NA|few
TGCAGCGTTGCGCGTCTGATCAGCACAGATACGCAGTATTTT
CSVARLISTDTQYF
>TRBJ2-1|TRBV6-1|TRBD2|NA
TGTGCCAGCAGTGACTGGGCTAGCGGGAGTACGTACAATGAGCAGTTCTTC
CASSDWASGSTYNEQFF
>TRBJ1-4|TRBV5-1|NA|few
TGCGCCAGCAGCTTGGCAGCGGGGGAAAAACTGTTTTTT
CASSLAAGEKLFF
>TRBJ2-2|TRBV5-1|TRBD1|NA
TGCGCCAGCAGCCCCGGGACAGGGTGGAACACCGGGGAGCTGTTTTTT
CASSPGTGWNTGELFF
>TRBJ1-5|TRBV6-6|TRBD1|NA
TGTGCCAGCAGTTATTCCGGGACAGACTCAATGCATTTT
CASSYSGTDSMHF
>TRBJ2-2|TRBV5-1|NA|few
TGCGCCAGCAGCTTGGAACCGGGCACCGGGGAGCTGTTTTTT
CASSLEPGTGELFF
>TRBJ1-1|TRBV27|NA|few
TGTGCCAGCAGTCCGACAGCCCCCGTTGGGGCTTTCTTT
CASSPTAPVGAFF
>TRBJ2-5|TRBV12-3/TRBV12-4|TRBD1|few
TGTGCCAGCACCGCGGGACAGGCAGGAGAGACCCAGTACTTC
CASTAGQAGETQYF
>TRBJ2-7|TRBV9|NA|NA
TGTGCCAGCAGCCCGGGACGGATCGCCTACGAGCAGTACTTC
CASSPGRIAYEQYF
>TRBJ2-3|TRBV4-1|TRBD2|many
TGCGCCAGCAGCCAGAGCCGGAGTGGGACTAGCGGGAGCCCAGATACGCAGTATTTT
CASSQSRSGTSGSPDTQYF
>TRBJ1-1|TRBV18|NA|many
TGTGCCAGCTCAAGTGGGGTGGAAACTGAAGCTTTCTTT
CASSSGVETEAFF
>TRBJ2-5|TRBV7-9|NA|NA
TGTGCATCGACAGTGGGAGAGACCCAGTACTTC
CASTVGETQYF
>TRBJ1-5|TRBV15|NA|NA
TGTGCCACCAGCAGAATGAGAAACGAACTGGGCCCCCAGCATTTT
CATSRMRNELGPQHF